What follows are 3 T cell receptor beta chains derived from one specimen sequenced in a study of T-cell reconstitution after alpha-beta-depleted transplantation in children. Molecular barcoding with unique molecular identifiers was used for the TCRbeta library. Each CDR3 protein gets one entry after TCRdb re-called the PCR reads with MiXCR. The sample holds about 400,000 distinct CDR3 sequences; 20% are singletons and the top ten take 3.8%. The material was PBMCs from the stem cell graft donor, obtained from the stem cell graft. Receptor source: a human donor who donated a stem cell graft to a child with acute myeloid leukemia.

This clonotype was recorded at least ten times. The chain recombines TRBV20-1 with TRBJ1-4; D remains unclear. Germline loops: CDR1 DFQATT, CDR2 SNEGSKA (reference sequence). V dropped 6 bases and J dropped 4 bases, with 6 bases sitting between them. The CDR3 has 11 residues. The chain's CDR3 is CSAGNNEKLFF. The DNA for the CDR3 is TGCAGTGCCGGCAATAATGAAAAACTGTTTTTT.

This clonotype was observed at least ten times. The chain combines TRBV29-1 with TRBJ2-1; TRBD2 agrees at 13 bases. V dropped 7 bases and J dropped 6; count of bases not matched to a gene: 9. Germline CDR1 is SQVTM and CDR2 is ANQGSEA. The CDR3 loop spans 15 amino acids. CDR3 protein: CSARTSGSRINEQFF. Here the CDR3 DNA reads TGCAGCGCCCGGACTAGCGGGAGTCGGATCAATGAGCAGTTCTTC.

This clonotype came up a few times. V gene TRBV12-3 or TRBV12-4 combines with J gene TRBJ2-1; 7 nucleotides agree with TRBD1. With V trimmed by 7 bases and J by 12 bases, 12 bases remained unmatched. The CDR3 is 13 residues long. The CDR3 sequence: CASTPDRQERQFF. The DNA for the CDR3 is TGTGCCAGCACTCCGGACAGGCAGGAGAGGCAGTTCTTC.